This entry features one T cell receptor (beta chain) sequence. Its antigen is unknown. At the time of sampling, donors were nominally healthy, though unrecorded immune exposures were likely. This specimen comes from a study of cytomegalovirus exposure and HLA in healthy donors. It was with 60 Vbeta and 13 Jbeta primers that the PCR ran. Libraries were prepared by immunoSEQ multiplex PCR; TCRdb keeps only in-frame clonotypes and omits some of them. The data contain over 150,000 clones, 80% to 85% of them singletons. The germline CDR1 and CDR2 sequences are MNHNS and SASEGT. The CDR3 has 15 amino acids. With V trimmed by 6 bases and J by 1 base, 6 bases remained unmatched. Study-level points and caveats: Later on, an analysis found that several of the most significant clusters appeared to be linked to common viral pathogens, which included parvovirus B19.

The specimen was PBMCs. The chain joins TRBV6-1 to TRBJ2-7; TRBD2 aligns across 10 bases. This clonotype was sampled from a boy aged 2 to 10 in good health and CMV-seronegative. CDR3 protein: CASRERLAGSYEQYF. In DNA form, the CDR3 reads TGTGCCAGCAGGGAAAGACTAGCGGGTTCCTACGAGCAGTACTTC.